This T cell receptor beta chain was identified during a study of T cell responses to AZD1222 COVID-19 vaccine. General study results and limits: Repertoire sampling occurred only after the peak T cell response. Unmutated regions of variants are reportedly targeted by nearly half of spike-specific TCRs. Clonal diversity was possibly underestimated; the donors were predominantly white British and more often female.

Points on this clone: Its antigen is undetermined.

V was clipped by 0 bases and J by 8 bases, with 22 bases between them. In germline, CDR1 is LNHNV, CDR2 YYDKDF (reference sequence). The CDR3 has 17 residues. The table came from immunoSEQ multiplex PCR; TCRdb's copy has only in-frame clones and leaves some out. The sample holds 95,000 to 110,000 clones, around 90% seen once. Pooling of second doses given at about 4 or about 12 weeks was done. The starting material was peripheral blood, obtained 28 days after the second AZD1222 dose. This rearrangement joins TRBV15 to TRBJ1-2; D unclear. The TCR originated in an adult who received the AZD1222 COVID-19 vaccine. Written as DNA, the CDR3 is TGTGCCACCAGCAGAGATTTTACGGAGGGCAGAGACAAAGGCTACACCTTC. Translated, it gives CATSRDFTEGRDKGYTF.